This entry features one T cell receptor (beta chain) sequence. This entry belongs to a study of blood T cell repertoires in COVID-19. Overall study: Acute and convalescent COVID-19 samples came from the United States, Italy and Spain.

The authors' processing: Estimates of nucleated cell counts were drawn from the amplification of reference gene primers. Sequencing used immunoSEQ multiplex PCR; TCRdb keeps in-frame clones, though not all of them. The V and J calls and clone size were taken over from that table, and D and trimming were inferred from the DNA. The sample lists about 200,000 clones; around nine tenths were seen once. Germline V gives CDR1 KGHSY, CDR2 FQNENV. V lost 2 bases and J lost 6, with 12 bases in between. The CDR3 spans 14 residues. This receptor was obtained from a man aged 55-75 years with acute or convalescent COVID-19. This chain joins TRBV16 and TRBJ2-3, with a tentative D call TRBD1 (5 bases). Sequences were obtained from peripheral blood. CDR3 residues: CASSQGQLKDTQYF. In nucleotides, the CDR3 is TGTGCCAGCAGCCAAGGACAACTTAAGGATACGCAGTATTTT.